What follows are 17 T cell receptor beta chains derived from one specimen sequenced in a study of blood T cells in healthy people across ages. With a J-beta primer mix and a sample-barcoded 5' primer, a second PCR ran about 6 to 11 cycles. TCRdb re-called the 5' RACE reads with MiXCR, one entry per CDR3 protein. The table includes hundreds of thousands of distinct CDR3 sequences, about 45% detected once. The source material was blood. The receptors originated from a man at least 80 years old in good health.

With regard to this clonotype: A read error may be the cause here, since a much bigger clone is one base away. The rearrangement uses TRBV20-1 and TRBJ2-1; D possibly corresponds to TRBD2 (6 bases). The J call may be faulty, since TRBJ2-7 better matches the DNA end. The length of the CDR3 is 14 residues. The germline CDR1 and CDR2 sequences are DFQATT and SNEGSKA (reference sequence). In nucleotides, the CDR3 is TGCAGTGCCGTCGAGCTAGCGAGCTACAATGAGCAGTACTTC. This codes for CSAVELASYNEQYF.

Note on this clonotype: At one end, the junction sequence differs from germline, possibly due to a read error. CDR3 in amino acids: CASSLAGTVGDEQCF. The CDR3 nucleotides read TGTGCCAGCAGTTTAGCCGGGACGGTAGGTGATGAGCAGTGCTTC. J is TRBJ2-1 and V is TRBV27, with D perhaps TRBD1 or TRBD2 (5 bases each). CDR3 length equals 15 residues. The germline V gene has CDR1 MNHEY and CDR2 SMNVEV (reference sequence).

The V call is TRBV20-1, the J call TRBJ2-1, with D perhaps matching TRBD2 (5 bases). There are 13 residues in the CDR3. Per germline, CDR1 DFQATT and CDR2 SNEGSKA (reference sequence). V lost 6 bases and J 10 bases, leaving 19 bases between the germline ends. Here the CDR3 DNA reads TGCAGTGCCCAACCCGGGGATGTTTGCGAGCAGTTCTTC. It translates to CSAQPGDVCEQFF.

This clonotype appeared once. This chain uses TRBV5-1 with TRBJ2-1; 9 bases fit TRBD1. The J call could be wrong; TRBJ2-7 is a better fit for the DNA end. CDR1 and CDR2 from the germline V gene are SGHRS and YFSETQ. CDR3 length: 18 residues. The CDR3 region is CASSLGFTGTGRNNEQYF. The CDR3 DNA reads as TGCGCCAGCAGCTTGGGGTTCACCGGGACAGGGAGAAACAATGAGCAGTACTTC.

J is TRBJ2-1 and V is TRBV28, with 7 bases matching TRBD2. The CDR3 totals 15 residues. In germline, CDR1 is MDHEN, CDR2 SYDVKM. The V and J ends lost 3 bases and 6 bases, in that order; junction bases with no gene match: 8. In DNA form, the CDR3 reads TGTGCCAGCAGTTTCCGGGACTATCCTCGCAATGAGCAGTTCTTC. Translation gives CASSFRDYPRNEQFF.

The rearrangement joins TRBV20-1 to TRBJ2-2; 12 bases agree with TRBD2. Per germline, CDR1 DFQATT and CDR2 SNEGSKA (reference sequence). This CDR3 spans 19 amino acids. J gave up 1 base and V 6 bases, and 15 bases lay outside the gene matches. In nucleotides, the CDR3 is TGCAGTGCCCCCGGAAACGGACTAGCGGGAAAAGGGAACACCGGGGAGCTGTTTTTT. Translated, it gives CSAPGNGLAGKGNTGELFF.

The gene calls are TRBV20-1 and TRBJ2-3, with 10 bases identical to TRBD1. The germline gives CDR1 DFQATT, CDR2 SNEGSKA (reference sequence). This CDR3 has 14 amino acids. V shed 6 bases, J shed 6 bases, and the junction held 9 bases outside the gene matches. CDR3 sequence (DNA): TGCAGTGCGACAGGGGGCTCTGGATTGGATACGCAGTATTTT. Its translation: CSATGGSGLDTQYF.

In its sample, this clonotype was seen a few times. The chain is built from TRBV20-1 and TRBJ2-7; 9 positions match TRBD2. CDR1 is DFQATT and CDR2 is SNEGSKA in the germline V gene (reference sequence). The CDR3 is 16 amino acids. The V gene end was trimmed by 0 bases and the J gene end by 4 bases; junction bases not matched to a gene: 10. The CDR3 is CSARDWAGGPSYEQYF. CDR3 coding DNA: TGCAGTGCTAGAGATTGGGCGGGAGGGCCCTCGTACGAGCAGTACTTC.

This chain uses TRBV28 with TRBJ2-3; 10 bases agree with TRBD1. The germline CDR1 and CDR2 sequences are MDHEN and SYDVKM. The length of the CDR3 is 16 residues. Losses at the gene ends were 5 bases for V and 4 bases for J; bases not matched to a gene: 9. The CDR3 DNA reads as TGTGCCAGCAGTACTAGGACAGGGGGGAAGGCAGATACGCAGTATTTT. It specifies CASSTRTGGKADTQYF.

This clonotype was detected once. The chain employs TRBV11-3 and TRBJ2-1; unclear D gene. The CDR3 consists of 14 residues. CDR1 and CDR2 from the germline V gene are SGHNT and YENEEA. The V gene lost 2 bases and the J gene lost 9 bases, with 14 bases spanning the gap. CDR3 sequence reads: CASSLNRPTVEQFF. CDR3 DNA sequence: TGTGCCAGCAGCTTAAACCGCCCCACGGTTGAGCAGTTCTTC. The variable domain in full, completed from reference TRBV11-3 and TRBJ2-1, reads EAGVVQSPRYKIIEKKQPVAFWCNPISGHNTLYWYLQNLGQGPELLIRYENEEAVDDSQLPKDRFSAERLKGVDSTLKIQPAELGDSAVYLCASSLNRPTVEQFFGPGTRLTVL.

This clonotype has just a few counts. The chain couples TRBV5-1 to TRBJ1-1; D call uncertain. With 0 bases removed from V and 4 bases from J, the gap between germline ends came to 10 bases. The germline V gene encodes CDR1 SGHRS and CDR2 YFSETQ. This CDR3 spans 14 amino acids. The DNA for the CDR3 is TGCGCCAGCAGCTTGGCCACCTTGGCCACTGAAGCTTTCTTT. Translation: CASSLATLATEAFF.

The chain recombines TRBV7-2 with TRBJ1-2, with D tentatively TRBD1 (6 bases). Germline V gene sequence: CDR1 SGHTA, CDR2 FQGNSA. Trimming took off 6 bases at V and 4 bases at J, with 21 bases between the two ends. The CDR3 is made up of 16 amino acids. CDR3 amino acids: CASRPSLGGDSYGYTF. In nucleotides, the CDR3 is TGTGCCAGCAGGCCATCGCTCGGGGGCGACAGCTATGGCTACACCTTC.

This clonotype has just a few counts. The genes are TRBV20-1 and TRBJ2-3; 8 bases align to TRBD2. CDR3 length: 15 residues. Germline V gene data show CDR1 as DFQATT and CDR2 as SNEGSKA (reference sequence). The ends lost 1 base at V and 4 bases at J; junction bases unmatched: 7. The DNA for the CDR3 is TGCAGTGCTAGAGCCGGGAGGGCCGGGGCAGATACGCAGTATTTT. Amino acids: CSARAGRAGADTQYF.

The chain has TRBV15 and TRBJ2-5; D perhaps matches TRBD1 (6 bases). Trimming removed 5 bases at V and 4 bases at J, with 29 bases between. This CDR3 is built from 19 residues. Germline values: CDR1 LNHNV, CDR2 YYDKDF (reference sequence). CDR3 in amino acids: CATSSPYRENTGELETQYF. DNA for the CDR3: TGTGCCACCAGCTCCCCATACAGGGAGAACACCGGGGAGCTAGAGACCCAGTACTTC.

The V call is TRBV14, the J call TRBJ1-6; no definite D call. Germline V gene lookup returns CDR1 SGHDN and CDR2 FVKESK. This CDR3 contains 16 residues. Trimming shortened V by 0 bases and J by 5 bases, and 11 bases separated the two germline ends. Here the CDR3 reads CASSQDKESHNSPLHF. In DNA form, the CDR3 reads TGTGCCAGCAGCCAAGATAAAGAATCCCATAATTCACCCCTCCACTTT.

The chain employs TRBV28 and TRBJ1-2; D remains ambiguous. The CDR3 extends over 15 amino acids. Germline lookup yields CDR1 MDHEN and CDR2 SYDVKM. The germline V and J ends were trimmed by 6 bases and 2 bases, with 16 bases remaining between them. The CDR3 nucleotides are TGTGCCAGCAGCTATGGACGGGGAGGAAACTATGGCTACACCTTC. Translating it yields CASSYGRGGNYGYTF.

This rearrangement joins TRBV18 to TRBJ2-5; 8 bases map to TRBD1. Near its end, the DNA agrees better with TRBJ2-7, so the J call may be wrong. Per germline, CDR1 KGHSH and CDR2 LQKENI. This CDR3 is built from 14 residues. The chain's CDR3 is CASSLRTGIDEQYF. For the CDR3, the DNA is TGTGCCAGCTCACTGAGGACAGGGATCGACGAGCAGTACTTC.